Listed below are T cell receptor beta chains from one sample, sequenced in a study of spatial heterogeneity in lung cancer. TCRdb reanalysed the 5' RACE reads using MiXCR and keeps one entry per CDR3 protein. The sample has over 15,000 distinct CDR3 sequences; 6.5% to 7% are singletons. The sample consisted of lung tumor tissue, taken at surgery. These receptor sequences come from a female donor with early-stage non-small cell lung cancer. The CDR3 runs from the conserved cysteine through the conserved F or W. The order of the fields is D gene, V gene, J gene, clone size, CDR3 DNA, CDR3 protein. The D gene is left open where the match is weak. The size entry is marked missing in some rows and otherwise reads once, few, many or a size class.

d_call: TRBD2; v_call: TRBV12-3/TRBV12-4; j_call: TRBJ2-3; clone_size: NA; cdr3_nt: TGTGCCAGCAGCCCGCGGGGGGGCCGAGTAGATACGCAGTATTTT; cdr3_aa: CASSPRGGRVDTQYF
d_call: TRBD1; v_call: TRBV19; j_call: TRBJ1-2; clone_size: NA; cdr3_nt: TGTGCCAGTAGTATCGGTCCAGGGGGTGTCTATGGCTACACCTTC; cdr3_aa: CASSIGPGGVYGYTF
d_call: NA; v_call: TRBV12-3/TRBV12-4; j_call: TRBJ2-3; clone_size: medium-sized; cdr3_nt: TGTGCCAGCACCTCGGCGGATACGCAGTATTTT; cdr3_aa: CASTSADTQYF
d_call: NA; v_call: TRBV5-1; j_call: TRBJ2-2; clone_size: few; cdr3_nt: TGCGCCAGCAGCTTGGAAGGCAGCGTCAGGGGCACCGGGGAGCTGTTTTTT; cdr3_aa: CASSLEGSVRGTGELFF
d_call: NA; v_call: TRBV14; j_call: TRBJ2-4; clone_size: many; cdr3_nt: TGTGCCAGCAGCCAAGATCGAGCATCCTCCAGCCTAGCCAAAAACATTCAGTACTTC; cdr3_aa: CASSQDRASSSLAKNIQYF
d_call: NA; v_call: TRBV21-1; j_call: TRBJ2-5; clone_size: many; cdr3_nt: TGTGCCAGCTCCTACCAAGAGACCCAGTACTTC; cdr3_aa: CASSYQETQYF
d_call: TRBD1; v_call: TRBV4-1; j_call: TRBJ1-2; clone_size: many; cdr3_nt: TGCGCAAGCAGCCAAGAAGAATCAACGGGACAGCACTATGGCTACACCTTC; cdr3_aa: CASSQEESTGQHYGYTF
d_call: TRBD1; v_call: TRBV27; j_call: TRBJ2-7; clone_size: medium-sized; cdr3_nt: TGTGCCAGCAGTAGCCGGGGACAGGGGATATTCTACGAGCAGTACTTC; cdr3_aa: CASSSRGQGIFYEQYF
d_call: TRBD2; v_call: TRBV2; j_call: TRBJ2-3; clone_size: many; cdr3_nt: TGTGCCAGCAGTAGGACTAGAATTCCCACAGATACGCAGTATTTT; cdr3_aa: CASSRTRIPTDTQYF
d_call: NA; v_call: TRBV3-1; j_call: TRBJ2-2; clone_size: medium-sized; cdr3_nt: TGTGCCAGCAGCCAATTGTGGTCCGGGGAGCTGTTTTTT; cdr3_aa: CASSQLWSGELFF
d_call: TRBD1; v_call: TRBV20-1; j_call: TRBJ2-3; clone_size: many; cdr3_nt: TGCAGTGCTGACGGCGGGACAGGGAGCACAGATACGCAGTATTTT; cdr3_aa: CSADGGTGSTDTQYF
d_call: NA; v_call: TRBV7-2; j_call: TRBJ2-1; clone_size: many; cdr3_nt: TGTGCCAGCAGCCCCCCTAGGCTGTCCTACAATGAGCAGTTCTTC; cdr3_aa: CASSPPRLSYNEQFF
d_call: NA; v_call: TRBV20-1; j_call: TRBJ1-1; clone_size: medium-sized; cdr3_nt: TGCAAACCGGGGCGAAGCACTGAAGCTTTCTTT; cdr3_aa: CKPGRSTEAFF
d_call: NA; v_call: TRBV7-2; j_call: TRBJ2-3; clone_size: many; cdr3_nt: TGTGCCAGCAGCTTAGGACTCCGGGACCCAGATACGCAGTATTTT; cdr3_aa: CASSLGLRDPDTQYF
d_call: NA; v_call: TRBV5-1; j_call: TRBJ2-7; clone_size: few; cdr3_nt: TGCGCCAGCAGCTTGGTGTTCTTTAGAGAAGGGCAGTACTTC; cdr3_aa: CASSLVFFREGQYF
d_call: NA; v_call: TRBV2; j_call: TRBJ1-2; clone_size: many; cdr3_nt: TGTGCCAGCAGTCGGGACGGACCTTCCTATGGCTACACCTTC; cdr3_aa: CASSRDGPSYGYTF
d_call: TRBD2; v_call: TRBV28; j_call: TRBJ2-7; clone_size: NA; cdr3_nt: TGTGCCAGCAGTTTATACGGGGGGGTACGGTACGAGCAGTACTTC; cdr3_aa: CASSLYGGVRYEQYF
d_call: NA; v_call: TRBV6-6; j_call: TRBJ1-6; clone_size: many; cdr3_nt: TGTGCCAGCAGTTACGATGATGCCCTTTATTCACCCCTCCACTTT; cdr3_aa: CASSYDDALYSPLHF
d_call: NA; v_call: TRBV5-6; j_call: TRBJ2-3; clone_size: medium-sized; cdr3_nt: TGTGCCAGCAGCTTCGGTACAGATACGCAGTATTTT; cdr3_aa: CASSFGTDTQYF
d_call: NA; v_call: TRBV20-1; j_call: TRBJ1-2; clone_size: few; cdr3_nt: TGCAGTGCTAGAGATCGGGGGGCAGGGTTCTATGGCTACACCTTC; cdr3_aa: CSARDRGAGFYGYTF
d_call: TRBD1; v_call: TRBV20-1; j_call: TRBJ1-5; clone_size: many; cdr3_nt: TGCAGTGCTAGAGAGCACCAGGGGGGTCGCAATCAGCCCCAGCATTTT; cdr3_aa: CSAREHQGGRNQPQHF
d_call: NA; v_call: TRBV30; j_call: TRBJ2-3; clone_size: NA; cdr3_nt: TGTGCCTGGAGTAGACAGGGAGGAGATACGCAGTATTTT; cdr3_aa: CAWSRQGGDTQYF
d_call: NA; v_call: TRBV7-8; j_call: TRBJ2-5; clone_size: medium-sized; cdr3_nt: TGTGCCAGCAGCTTAGAAGCACATCAAGAGACCCAGTACTTC; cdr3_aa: CASSLEAHQETQYF
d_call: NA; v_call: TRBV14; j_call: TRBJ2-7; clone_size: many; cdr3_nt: TGTGCCAGCAGCCATCGGATAGACATCCACCCCTACGAGCAGTACTTC; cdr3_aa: CASSHRIDIHPYEQYF
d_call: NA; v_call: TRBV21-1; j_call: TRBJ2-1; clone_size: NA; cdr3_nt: TGTGCCAGCAGCATAGGCCAGACAGAGGGGTTCAATGAGCAGTTCTTC; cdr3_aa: CASSIGQTEGFNEQFF
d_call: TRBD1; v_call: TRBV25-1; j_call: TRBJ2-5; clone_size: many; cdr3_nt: TGTGCCAGCAGTGACATTCGACAGGGCGACCAAGAGACCCAGTACTTC; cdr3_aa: CASSDIRQGDQETQYF
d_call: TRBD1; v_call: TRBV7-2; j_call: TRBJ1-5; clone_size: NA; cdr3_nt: TGTGCCAGCAGCCGACGGACAGGCGCCAATCAGCCCCAGCATTTT; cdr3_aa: CASSRRTGANQPQHF
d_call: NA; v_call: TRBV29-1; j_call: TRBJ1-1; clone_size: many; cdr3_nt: TGCAGCGTTAGTTTGGGGGCCATGAACACTGAAGCTTTCTTT; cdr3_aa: CSVSLGAMNTEAFF